This note documents a single T cell receptor (beta chain) sequence. What it recognizes is unknown. The data originate from a study of cytomegalovirus exposure and HLA in healthy donors. General study points: An analysis that was carried out later associated 16,951 TCR beta sequences with HLA alleles at 0.05 false discovery rate. A later analysis by the authors found several of the most significant clusters apparently linked to common viral pathogens.

Use of 60 Vbeta and 13 Jbeta primers characterized the PCR. Clones were sequenced by immunoSEQ multiplex PCR, and TCRdb holds only the in-frame ones, with some missing. The sample lists around 200,000 clones; roughly 79% were seen once. While unrecorded immune exposures were likely, the donors were nominally healthy when sampled. This CDR3 contains 15 residues. Per germline, CDR1 SGHNT and CDR2 YYREEE (reference sequence). Trimming took 10 bases from V and 0 from J, leaving 19 bases between them. The gene calls are TRBV5-4 and TRBJ1-1; tentatively, D is TRBD1 (6 bases). The clonotype was recovered from a woman aged 18-30 years in good health and CMV-seronegative. The sample comprised PBMCs. This CDR3 is CAYPGGRGMNTEAFF. The CDR3 DNA sequence: TGTGCCTACCCCGGGGGGCGGGGTATGAACACTGAAGCTTTCTTT.